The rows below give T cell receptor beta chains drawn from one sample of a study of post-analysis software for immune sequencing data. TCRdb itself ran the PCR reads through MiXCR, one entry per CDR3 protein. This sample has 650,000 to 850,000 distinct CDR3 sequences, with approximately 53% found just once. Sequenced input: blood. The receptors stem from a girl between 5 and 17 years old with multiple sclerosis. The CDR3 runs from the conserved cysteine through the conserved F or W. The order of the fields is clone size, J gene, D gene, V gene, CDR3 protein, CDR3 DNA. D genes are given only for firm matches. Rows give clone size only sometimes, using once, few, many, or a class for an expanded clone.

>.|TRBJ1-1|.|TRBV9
CASSGTGQTNTEAFF
TGTGCCAGCAGCGGAACGGGACAAACGAACACTGAAGCTTTCTTT
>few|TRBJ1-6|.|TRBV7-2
CASSLGFSSPLHF
TGTGCCAGCAGCTTAGGCTTCAGTTCACCCCTCCACTTT
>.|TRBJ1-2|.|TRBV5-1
CANSEGRRGYTF
TGCGCCAACTCTGAGGGGAGACGTGGCTACACCTTC
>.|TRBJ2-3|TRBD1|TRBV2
CASSDPGQGGDTQYF
TGTGCCAGCAGTGATCCGGGACAGGGAGGAGATACGCAGTATTTT
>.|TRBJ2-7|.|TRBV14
CASSRRDQPYEQYF
TGTGCCAGCAGCCGCCGGGACCAACCCTACGAGCAGTACTTC
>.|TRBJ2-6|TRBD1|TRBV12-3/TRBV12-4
CASKMTGSGANVLTF
TGTGCCAGCAAGATGACAGGGTCTGGGGCCAACGTCCTGACTTTC
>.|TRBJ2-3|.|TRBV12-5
CASGLAYGDTQYF
TGTGCTAGTGGTTTGGCCTACGGGGATACGCAGTATTTT
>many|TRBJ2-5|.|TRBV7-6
CASSLALGETQYF
TGTGCCAGCAGCTTAGCGCTCGGAGAGACCCAGTACTTC
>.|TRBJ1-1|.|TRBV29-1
CSVEGLRANTEAFF
TGCAGCGTTGAGGGGCTAAGGGCGAACACTGAAGCTTTCTTT
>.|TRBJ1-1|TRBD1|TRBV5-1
CASSLATGVGGAEAFF
TGCGCCAGCAGCTTGGCCACAGGGGTTGGGGGAGCTGAAGCTTTCTTT
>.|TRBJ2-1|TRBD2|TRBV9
CASSVVTSGSNEQFF
TGTGCCAGCAGCGTAGTGACTAGCGGGAGCAATGAGCAGTTCTTC
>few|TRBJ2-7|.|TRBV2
CASSPGWQSRDEQYF
TGTGCCAGCAGCCCCGGTTGGCAGTCTAGGGACGAGCAGTACTTC
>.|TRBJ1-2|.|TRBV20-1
CSARAKGRDYGYTF
TGCAGTGCTAGAGCGAAGGGGCGCGACTATGGCTACACCTTC
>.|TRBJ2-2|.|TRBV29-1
CSGGRLGPGELFF
TGCAGCGGCGGACGGTTAGGACCCGGGGAGCTGTTTTTT
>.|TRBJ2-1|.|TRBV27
CASSFQGTHNEQFF
TGTGCCAGCAGTTTCCAGGGGACGCACAATGAGCAGTTCTTC
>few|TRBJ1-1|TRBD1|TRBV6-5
CASSSQGAVGYEAFF
TGTGCCAGCAGCTCGCAGGGGGCAGTTGGTTATGAAGCTTTCTTT
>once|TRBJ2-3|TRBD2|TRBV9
CASRGRRESGTDTQYF
TGTGCCAGCCGAGGACGGCGGGAGAGTGGCACAGATACGCAGTATTTT
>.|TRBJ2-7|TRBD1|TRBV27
CASSLGQGLPYEQYF
TGTGCCAGCAGTCTCGGACAGGGCCTTCCCTACGAGCAGTACTTC
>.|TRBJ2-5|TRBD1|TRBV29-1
CSGGQGGQETQYF
TGCAGCGGGGGACAGGGTGGACAAGAGACCCAGTACTTC
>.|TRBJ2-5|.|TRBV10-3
CAISDLKETQYF
TGTGCCATCAGTGATTTGAAGGAGACCCAGTACTTC
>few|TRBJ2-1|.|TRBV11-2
CASSLVGYNEQFF
TGTGCCAGCAGCTTAGTGGGGTACAATGAGCAGTTCTTC
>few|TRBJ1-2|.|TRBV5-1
CASSLAGGSRSGYTF
TGCGCCAGCAGCTTGGCCGGAGGGTCTCGGAGTGGCTACACCTTC
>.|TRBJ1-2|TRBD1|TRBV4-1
CASSHPHRGKHGYTF
TGCGCCAGCAGCCACCCACACAGGGGTAAACATGGCTACACCTTC
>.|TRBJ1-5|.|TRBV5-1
CASSWDGTQPQHF
TGCGCCAGCAGCTGGGACGGGACTCAGCCCCAGCATTTT
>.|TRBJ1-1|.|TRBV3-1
CASSPRSGVPEAFF
TGTGCCAGCAGCCCCCGCTCGGGTGTGCCTGAAGCTTTCTTT
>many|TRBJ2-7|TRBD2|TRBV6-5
CASRDLAGGSYEQYF
TGTGCCAGCAGGGATCTAGCGGGAGGTTCCTACGAGCAGTACTTC
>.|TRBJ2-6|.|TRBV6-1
CATSSHTHLSGANVLTF
TGTGCCACCTCCAGTCACACTCACCTCTCTGGGGCCAACGTCCTGACTTTC
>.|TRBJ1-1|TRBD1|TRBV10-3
CAISELQGAGAFF
TGTGCCATCAGTGAGTTACAGGGGGCGGGCGCTTTCTTT
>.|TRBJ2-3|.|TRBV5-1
CASSLVSDTDTQYF
TGCGCCAGCAGCTTGGTTTCGGACACAGATACGCAGTATTTT
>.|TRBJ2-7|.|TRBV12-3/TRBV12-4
CASSFKGPYEQYF
TGTGCCAGCAGTTTCAAGGGGCCCTACGAGCAGTACTTC
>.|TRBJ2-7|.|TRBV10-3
CAISDTGDYEQYF
TGTGCCATCAGTGACACAGGAGACTACGAGCAGTACTTC
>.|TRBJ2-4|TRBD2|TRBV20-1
CSATASGRVGIQYF
TGCAGTGCCACAGCTAGCGGGAGGGTCGGCATTCAGTACTTC
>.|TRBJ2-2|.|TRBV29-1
CSGGSVGELFF
TGCAGCGGGGGTTCCGTGGGGGAGCTGTTTTTT
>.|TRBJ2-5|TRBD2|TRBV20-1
CSAPLRSGSGETQYF
TGCAGTGCCCCCTTGCGTAGCGGGAGCGGAGAGACCCAGTACTTC
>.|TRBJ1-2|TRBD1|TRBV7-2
CASSRGDRRGGYTF
TGTGCCAGCAGCCGGGGGGACAGGAGGGGAGGCTACACCTTC
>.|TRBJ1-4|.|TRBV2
CASSETATNEKLFF
TGTGCCAGCAGTGAGACTGCAACTAATGAAAAACTGTTTTTT
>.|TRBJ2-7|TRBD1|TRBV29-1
CSAFGTDYEQYF
TGCAGCGCCTTCGGGACAGACTACGAGCAGTACTTC
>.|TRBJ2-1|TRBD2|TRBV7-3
CASSATSGPSYNEQFF
TGCGCCAGCAGCGCGACTAGCGGGCCCTCCTACAATGAGCAGTTCTTC